Listed here are 25 T cell receptor beta chains from one sample, sequenced in a study of blood T cells in healthy people across ages. Alongside a J-beta primer mix, a sample-barcoded 5' primer served in a second PCR lasting roughly 6 to 12 cycles. TCRdb reanalysed the 5' RACE reads using MiXCR and keeps one entry per CDR3 protein. The data hold just over 1 million distinct CDR3 sequences, with roughly 45% observed a single time. Sequenced material: blood. Every receptor here comes from a woman in her fifties or sixties in good health.

This clonotype came up a few times. The chain employs TRBV7-9 and TRBJ2-5; D perhaps matches TRBD1 (5 bases). CDR1 is SEHNR and CDR2 is FQNEAQ in the germline V gene (reference sequence). This CDR3 has 14 amino acids. V was shortened by 5 bases and J by 3 bases, with 13 bases between the two germline ends. In nucleotides, the CDR3 is TGTGCCAGCAGCCAGCCAACAGGAAAAGAGACCCAGTACTTC. This gives the protein CASSQPTGKETQYF.

This CDR3 reads CASSPTSSHNEQFF. The CDR3 DNA is TGTGCCAGCAGCCCGACTAGCAGTCACAATGAGCAGTTCTTC. The rearrangement joins TRBV3-1 to TRBJ2-1, with 7 bases identical to TRBD2. V gave up 4 bases and J gave up 5 bases; unmatched junction bases: 5. This CDR3 is built from 14 residues. CDR1 and CDR2 (germline): LGHDT, YNNKEL (reference sequence).

The genes are TRBV20-1 and TRBJ1-2; D is unresolved. Germline V gene lookup returns CDR1 DFQATT and CDR2 SNEGSKA (reference sequence). The CDR3 contains 14 residues. Between the trimmed V and J ends, which lost 6 bases and 4 bases, there was a span of 18 bases. The CDR3 loop is CSARLRTDAYGYTF. The DNA of the CDR3 is TGCAGTGCAAGACTAAGGACGGATGCCTATGGCTACACCTTC.

There are a few counts of this clonotype. This chain links TRBV12-3 or TRBV12-4 with TRBJ1-2; 7 positions match TRBD1. With 6 bases clipped from V and 5 bases from J, the junction kept 9 bases outside the gene matches. CDR3 length equals 14 residues. The CDR3: CASSRQGTGYGYTF. CDR3 coding DNA: TGTGCCAGCAGCCGACAGGGTACGGGATATGGCTACACCTTC.

Only a few counts were recorded for this clonotype. The chain joins TRBV6-5 to TRBJ2-1; 8 bases match TRBD1. The CDR3 has 15 residues. V lost 5 bases, J lost 2 bases, and 5 bases stayed unmatched. Per the germline V gene, CDR1 is MNHEY and CDR2 is SVGAGI. Here the CDR3 DNA reads TGTGCCAGCAGTGGGGACAGGTACACCTACAATGAGCAGTTCTTC. It encodes CASSGDRYTYNEQFF.

The chain employs TRBV7-2 and TRBJ2-5; the match to TRBD2 covers 13 bases. The J segment lost 4 bases and the V segment lost 5 bases, leaving 7 bases of the junction unmatched. Looked up from germline, CDR1 is SGHTA and CDR2 is FQGNSA. The CDR3 runs to 16 residues. This CDR3 reads CASSTPGLAGSETQYF. The CDR3, as DNA: TGTGCCAGCAGCACGCCGGGACTAGCGGGATCAGAGACCCAGTACTTC.

This clonotype was observed a few times. The V gene is TRBV5-1, the J gene TRBJ1-2; 11 bases line up with TRBD1. Germline assignment: CDR1 SGHRS and CDR2 YFSETQ. This CDR3 has 15 residues. V lost 4 bases and J lost 4; bases outside the gene matches: 6. The CDR3 sequence: CASSQEGQGGYGYTF. The CDR3 coding sequence is TGCGCCAGCAGCCAGGAGGGACAGGGGGGCTATGGCTACACCTTC. Filled out from reference TRBV5-1 and TRBJ1-2, the complete variable domain reads KAGVTQTPRYLIKTRGQQVTLSCSPISGHRSVSWYQQTPGQGLQFLFEYFSETQRNKGNFPGRFSGRQFSNSRSEMNVSTLELGDSALYLCASSQEGQGGYGYTFGSGTRLTVV.

This clonotype was recorded only once. The V and J genes are TRBV27 and TRBJ1-4; possibly TRBD1 for D (6 bases). This CDR3 has 16 amino acids. Germline loops: CDR1 MNHEY, CDR2 SMNVEV (reference sequence). The V end was cut by 0 bases, the J end by 8 bases, with 16 bases between. The CDR3 reads CASSLSSSGGSEKLFF. CDR3 nucleotides: TGTGCCAGCAGTTTATCCTCCAGTGGGGGCTCGGAAAAACTGTTTTTT.

J is TRBJ2-3 and V is TRBV4-1, with 11 bases lining up with TRBD2. Looked up from germline, CDR1 is MGHRA and CDR2 is YSYEKL. The CDR3 runs 17 residues. Losses at the gene ends were 0 bases for V and 0 bases for J; bases not matched to a gene: 2. The CDR3 is CASSQDTSGSSTDTQYF. The CDR3 bases are TGCGCCAGCAGCCAAGATACTAGCGGGAGTAGCACAGATACGCAGTATTTT.

The chain joins TRBV6-5 to TRBJ1-6; 12 nucleotides match TRBD1. The V and J ends lost 4 bases and 8 bases, in that order; junction bases with no gene match: 6. The CDR3 is 16 amino acids. CDR1 and CDR2 from the germline V gene are MNHEY and SVGAGI. CDR3 DNA: TGTGCCAGCAGTTCTGGGACAGGGGGCAGGTATTCACCCCTCCACTTT. This gives the protein CASSSGTGGRYSPLHF.

This clonotype was observed a handful of times. The chain combines TRBV5-1 with TRBJ2-7, with TRBD2 matching 12 bases. In germline, CDR1 is SGHRS, CDR2 YFSETQ. The CDR3 length is 15 residues. J lost 2 bases, V lost 4 bases, and 4 bases had no gene match. CDR3 protein: CASSPTSGGTYEQYF. CDR3 nucleotide sequence: TGCGCCAGCAGCCCCACTAGCGGGGGGACCTACGAGCAGTACTTC.

The V gene is TRBV18, the J gene TRBJ2-1; 8 nucleotides line up with TRBD1. The V segment lost 4 bases and the J segment 1 base; nucleotides outside the gene matches: 6. The CDR3 spans 16 residues. The germline V gene encodes CDR1 KGHSH and CDR2 LQKENI. The CDR3 loop is CASSRRTGMSYNEQFF. DNA of the CDR3: TGTGCCAGCTCACGAAGGACAGGGATGTCCTACAATGAGCAGTTCTTC.

V is TRBV4-2 and J is TRBJ2-5; weak D call: TRBD2 (5 bases). Trimming shortened V by 1 base and J by 3 bases, and 15 bases separated the two germline ends. Germline V lookup: CDR1 LGHNA, CDR2 YNFKEQ. The CDR3 extends over 16 amino acids. Written as DNA, the CDR3 is TGTGCCAGCAGCCAAGGAGGGCGTAGAAATGAAGAGACCCAGTACTTC. It yields the protein CASSQGGRRNEETQYF.

J is TRBJ2-3 and V is TRBV12-3 or TRBV12-4, with D possibly being TRBD2 (5 bases). V gave up 7 bases and J gave up 4 bases, with 9 bases separating them. The CDR3 has 12 amino acids. The chain's CDR3 is CASNRGADTQYF. The CDR3, as DNA: TGTGCCAGCAACCGGGGAGCAGATACGCAGTATTTT.

This clonotype came up once. The genes are TRBV15 and TRBJ2-5, with D unresolved. The end of the DNA is better explained by TRBJ2-7, so the J call may be wrong. The germline CDR1 and CDR2 sequences are LNHNV and YYDKDF (reference sequence). CDR3 length: 14 residues. CDR3 loop: CATGGSSLSYEQYF. The CDR3 DNA follows: TGTGCCACCGGCGGTTCTTCCCTTTCTTACGAGCAGTACTTC.

This clonotype turned up a few times. The chain recombines TRBV29-1 with TRBJ2-5, with 8 bases lining up with TRBD1. From germline, CDR1 is SQVTM and CDR2 ANQGSEA. The CDR3 has 14 residues. With 3 bases clipped from V and 2 bases from J, the junction kept 5 bases outside the gene matches. This CDR3 is CSVEETGVQETQYF. DNA of the CDR3: TGCAGCGTTGAGGAGACAGGGGTACAAGAGACCCAGTACTTC.

This clonotype was observed a handful of times. The chain recombines TRBV2 with TRBJ2-5, with TRBD2 matching over 10 bases. Germline V gene data show CDR1 as SNHLY and CDR2 as FYNNEI. The ends lost 4 bases at V and 4 bases at J; junction bases unmatched: 3. The CDR3 contains 14 residues. This CDR3 reads CASSASGRGETQYF. The CDR3 coding sequence is TGTGCCAGCAGTGCGAGCGGGAGGGGAGAGACCCAGTACTTC.

The chain employs TRBV12-3 or TRBV12-4 and TRBJ2-1; a weak D match, TRBD2 (7 bases). The CDR3 covers 11 residues. The CDR3 DNA is TGTGCGGCGGGGGCATACAATGAGCAGTTCTTC. Translated: CAAGAYNEQFF.

The chain employs TRBV28 and TRBJ2-3; D is unclear. Trimming stripped 8 bases from V and 0 bases from J, with 9 bases between. CDR3 length: 13 amino acids. Per the germline V gene, CDR1 is MDHEN and CDR2 is SYDVKM. CDR3 sequence: CASGSTSTDTQYF. The CDR3 region has the DNA TGTGCCAGCGGGTCCACTAGCACAGATACGCAGTATTTT.

V is TRBV2 and J is TRBJ2-5, with 7 bases that match TRBD1. CDR1 SNHLY and CDR2 FYNNEI come from the germline V gene. The CDR3 has 15 amino acids. J lost 8 bases, V lost 4 bases, and 13 bases had no gene match. Here the CDR3 reads CASSGNRGDLGTQYF. The CDR3, as DNA: TGTGCCAGCAGTGGGAACAGGGGCGACCTTGGTACCCAGTACTTC. Complete variable domain (other parts from reference TRBV2 and TRBJ2-5): EPEVTQTPSHQVTQMGQEVILRCVPISNHLYFYWYRQILGQKVEFLVSFYNNEISEKSEIFDDQFSVERPDGSNFTLKIRSTKLEDSAMYFCASSGNRGDLGTQYFGPGTRLLVL.

This clonotype was found a few times. The chain uses TRBV20-1 and TRBJ2-7, with 7 bases lining up with TRBD1. This CDR3 is 14 amino acids long. Per the germline V gene, CDR1 is DFQATT and CDR2 is SNEGSKA (reference sequence). Germline trimming cut 4 bases from V and 3 bases from J; bases unmatched to any gene: 9. The CDR3 DNA sequence: TGCAGTGCTAAACGCCCGGGACAGAACTACGAGCAGTACTTC. Protein: CSAKRPGQNYEQYF.

The genes are TRBV12-3 or TRBV12-4 and TRBJ1-3; D is perhaps TRBD1 (6 bases). Trimming left V 8 bases short and J 2 bases short, with 16 bases between. The CDR3 length is 15 residues. The CDR3 DNA is TGTGCCAGCGGACGAGGGAAGGGGGCTGGAAACACCATATATTTT. This translates into CASGRGKGAGNTIYF.

This clonotype was seen a handful of times. The V gene is TRBV15, the J gene TRBJ1-4; TRBD1 aligns across 7 bases. CDR1 is LNHNV and CDR2 is YYDKDF in the germline V gene (reference sequence). V trimming: 0 bases; J trimming: 5 bases; junction bases outside the gene matches: 15. The CDR3 sequence is 19 residues long. The CDR3 region has the DNA TGTGCCACCAGCAGAGATCCATCGAAACCGGGACAGAGAAATGAAAAACTGTTTTTT. Residues: CATSRDPSKPGQRNEKLFF.

This chain uses TRBV28 with TRBJ2-7; TRBD1 matches 8 bases. The V segment lost 5 bases and the J segment 0 bases; nucleotides outside the gene matches: 9. Germline CDR1 and CDR2: MDHEN and SYDVKM. This CDR3 has 16 residues. CDR3 region: CASSPLDRALSYEQYF. In nucleotides, the CDR3 is TGTGCCAGCAGTCCCCTGGACAGGGCCCTCTCCTACGAGCAGTACTTC. The full variable domain, its missing parts supplied by reference TRBV28 and TRBJ2-7, is DVKVTQSSRYLVKRTGEKVFLECVQDMDHENMFWYRQDPGLGLRLIYFSYDVKMKEKGDIPEGYSVSREKKERFSLILESASTNQTSMYLCASSPLDRALSYEQYFGPGTRLTVT.

This chain links TRBV12-3 or TRBV12-4 with TRBJ1-6; D is unresolved. The CDR3 length is 16 residues. V shed 6 bases and J shed 5 bases, with 17 bases lying between them. CDR3 residues: CASSSSRSGNNSPLHF. The CDR3 bases are TGTGCCAGCAGCTCCAGCAGGAGCGGTAATAATTCACCCCTCCACTTT.